This is a list of T cell receptor beta chains from one sample in a study of cytotoxic CD8 clonotypes in ibrutinib-treated CLL. Assay used: immunoSEQ multiplex PCR; TCRdb lists only in-frame clones, some missing. This sample has around 70,000 clones, with approximately 71% found just once. Sequences were derived from PBMCs, sampled after 12 months of ibrutinib treatment. The receptor source for this set is a human donor with chronic lymphocytic leukemia. CDR3s include the opening cysteine and the closing phenylalanine or tryptophan. A D gene is named only where the DNA matches it firmly. Clone size is stated in some rows and not others, as once, few, many or a class when expanded.

d_call j_call v_call clone_size cdr3_nt cdr3_aa
. TRBJ1-6 TRBV7-6 once TGTGCCAGCAGCTTAGGGTGGCAGAATTCACCCCTCCACTTT CASSLGWQNSPLHF
TRBD2 TRBJ2-3 TRBV27 few TGTGCCAGCAGTTTGGGACTAGCGGGGGGCCAAGATACGCAGTATTTT CASSLGLAGGQDTQYF
. TRBJ1-5 TRBV30 few TGTGCCTGGAGTAGGGGCAATCAGCCCCAGCATTTT CAWSRGNQPQHF
. TRBJ2-5 TRBV30 . TGTGCCTGGAGCGGGTTGGGCTCCGATCAAGAGACCCAGTACTTC CAWSGLGSDQETQYF
. TRBJ2-6 TRBV5-1 . TGCGCCAGCAGCCAGACTAGCTCTGGGGCCAACGTCCTGACTTTC CASSQTSSGANVLTF
. TRBJ2-1 TRBV9 . TGTGCCAGCAGCGCCCATGCGAGGCCGCCTTTCGACAATGAGCAGTTCTTC CASSAHARPPFDNEQFF
TRBD2 TRBJ2-3 TRBV7-2 . TGTGCCAGCAGCCTGGGACTAGCGGGGGGGTTTCCAAGCACAGATACGCAGTATTTT CASSLGLAGGFPSTDTQYF
TRBD1 TRBJ2-5 TRBV7-8 . TGTGCCAGCAGCTCACCGAGGACAGGGTGGGAGACCCAGTACTTC CASSSPRTGWETQYF
. TRBJ2-2 TRBV9 few TGTGCCAGCAGCGTAAACCGACAGGCTGTCGGAGGGGAGCTGTTTTTT CASSVNRQAVGGELFF
. TRBJ1-6 TRBV27 . TGTGCCAGCAGTTTTGGGAATTATAATTCACCCCTCCACTTT CASSFGNYNSPLHF
TRBD2 TRBJ2-3 TRBV2 . TGTGCCAGCAGTGAGGGTTTACTAGCGGGGACAGATACGCAGTATTTT CASSEGLLAGTDTQYF
. TRBJ1-1 TRBV5-1 . TGCGCCAGCAGCCTATCAGGGGAGGGCACTGAAGCTTTCTTT CASSLSGEGTEAFF
. TRBJ1-2 TRBV6-5 . TGTGCCAGCAGTCGGGACGGGATGTATGGCTACACCTTC CASSRDGMYGYTF
. TRBJ1-3 TRBV7-2 few TGTGCCAGCAGCTCGGACGTGGAGTCTGGAAACACCATATATTTT CASSSDVESGNTIYF
. TRBJ1-5 TRBV5-1 few TGCGCCAGCAGCTTGGGGGGGGCCAATCAGCCCCAGCATTTT CASSLGGANQPQHF
. TRBJ2-7 TRBV30 . TGTGCATGCAAGGGGGGGACATTTTACGAGCAGTACTTC CACKGGTFYEQYF
. TRBJ2-2 TRBV19 . TGTGCCAGTAAGGTACAGGGTGTCGGGGCCGGGGAGCTGTTTTTT CASKVQGVGAGELFF
. TRBJ2-3 TRBV6-5 . TGTGCCAGCAGTTCACCTGATACGCAGTATTTT CASSSPDTQYF
. TRBJ1-2 TRBV2 . TGTGCCAGCAGCCCGGGCAGGGCAGCTAACTATGGCTACACCTTC CASSPGRAANYGYTF
. TRBJ2-7 TRBV2 . TGTGCCAGCACCAGGGGGGACTATCAGACCTACGAGCAGTACTTC CASTRGDYQTYEQYF
. TRBJ1-2 TRBV9 . TGTGCCAGCAGCGTAGCCCCAAGGGAAACCTCCCAATACTATGGCTACACCTTC CASSVAPRETSQYYGYTF
TRBD1 TRBJ1-5 TRBV11-2 . TGTGCCAGCAGCACAGGGGGACAGGGGGCTGGTCAGCCCCAGCATTTT CASSTGGQGAGQPQHF
. TRBJ1-2 TRBV15 medium-sized TGTGCCACCAGCACAATAGGACGGTACTACACCTTC CATSTIGRYYTF
. TRBJ2-5 TRBV6-5 . TGTGCTTCGGGACTTACCAGGACCCAGTACTTC CASGLTRTQYF
. TRBJ2-6 TRBV9 . TGTGCCAGCAGCCCATTCAGGGTCACAGGGTTAGGGGCCAACGTCCTGACTTTC CASSPFRVTGLGANVLTF
. TRBJ2-1 TRBV11-3 . TGTGCCAGCAGCTCAGGCAGGGGCGGCAATGAGCAGTTCTTC CASSSGRGGNEQFF
. TRBJ2-3 TRBV7-9 few TGTGCCAGCAGAACGGGCCCGCGCACAGATACGCAGTATTTT CASRTGPRTDTQYF
TRBD1 TRBJ1-5 TRBV18 . TGTGCCAGCTCACCTCCCGGACAGGGGAGTATTCAGCCCCAGCATTTT CASSPPGQGSIQPQHF
TRBD1 TRBJ1-4 TRBV13 few TGTGCCAGCAGCTCGTGGGACAGGGCCGATGAAAAACTGTTTTTT CASSSWDRADEKLFF
. TRBJ1-3 TRBV7-9 few TGTGCCAGCAGCTCCCAGGGGAGCTCTGGAAACACCATATATTTT CASSSQGSSGNTIYF